This TCR beta chain was sequenced in a study of shared clonotypes between healthy human individuals. Study-level information: A couple of women and a few men aged 18 to 49 made up the donors. Study-level points and caveats: Deeper or shallower sequencing was expected to change how clonotypes are shared among donors.

Here immunoSEQ multiplex PCR was the method, and the copy in TCRdb shows in-frame clones only, minus some. The table includes about 2.2 million clones, just over 90% detected once. Naive CD8 cells lacked CD45RO, underwent positive selection for CCR7 and left out terminally differentiated effector memory CD45RA+ cells. Details on this clone: What it recognizes is unknown.

The CDR3 extends over 13 amino acids. Trimming took off 8 bases at V and 8 bases at J, with 15 bases between the two ends. The V gene's germline CDR1 is MNHEY and CDR2 SVGAGI. This sequence was found in a man aged 18 to 35 in good health. Some clones in this sample may be carry-over from other donors' samples. This chain connects TRBV6-5 to TRBJ2-2; D ambiguous. Sequencing input: naive CD8+ T cells from PBMCs. CDR3 residues: CASWSQVAGELFF. For the CDR3, the DNA is TGTGCCAGCTGGTCGCAGGTTGCAGGGGAGCTGTTTTTT.